The 17 T cell receptor beta chains listed next were all sequenced from one sample in a study of identical twins. TCRdb reanalysed the 5' RACE reads using MiXCR and keeps one entry per CDR3 protein. The sample records over 600,000 distinct CDR3 sequences, roughly 20% being singletons. In addition, the sample was reused for a study of T cells expressing NK-cell markers.

Sequenced: PBMCs. The receptors were sampled from a woman between 18 and 30 years old in good health.

This clonotype was seen only a few times. The CDR3 nucleotides read TGTGCCAGCAGTTACCCACTAGCGGGGATTTACGAGCAGTACTTC. This sequence encodes CASSYPLAGIYEQYF. This chain uses TRBV6-5 with TRBJ2-7; 10 nucleotides match TRBD2. The germline CDR1 and CDR2 sequences are MNHEY and SVGAGI. J gave up 4 bases and V 2 bases, and 5 bases lay outside the gene matches. The length of the CDR3 is 15 residues.

This chain uses TRBV10-3 with TRBJ2-3; tentative D call: TRBD1 (5 bases). Between the trimmed V and J ends, which lost 8 bases and 4 bases, there was a span of 13 bases. Per the germline V gene, CDR1 is ENHRY and CDR2 is SYGVKD. This CDR3 is 13 amino acids long. CDR3 coding DNA: TGTGCCATCCGGCAGGGAAGCCCAGATACGCAGTATTTT. Amino acid sequence: CAIRQGSPDTQYF.

Worth noting for this clonotype: A read error may produce the germline difference seen at one junction end. V usage is TRBV7-2 and J usage is TRBJ2-1; TRBD1 matches at 10 bases. This CDR3 comprises 14 residues. Germline assignment: CDR1 SGHTA and CDR2 FQGNSA. The CDR3 loop reads CASSWDRGANEQFF. The CDR3 nucleotides read TGTGCCAGTAGCTGGGACAGGGGCGCGAATGAGCAGTTCTTC.

This clonotype has at least ten counts. As DNA, the CDR3 is TGTGCCAGCAGTCAGGGTCGGCCCCTGGGAACTGAAGCTTTCTTT. This codes for CASSQGRPLGTEAFF. J is TRBJ1-1 and V is TRBV12-3 or TRBV12-4; D may be TRBD1 (5 bases). The ends were cut back, 5 bases at V and 5 bases at J, with 18 bases in the middle. CDR3 length: 15 amino acids.

A few counts support this clonotype. The chain carries TRBV25-1 and TRBJ2-3, with unresolved D. CDR1 is MGHDK, CDR2 SYGVNS, per germline. The CDR3 consists of 16 residues. Trimming shortened V by 1 base and J by 2 bases, and 13 bases separated the two germline ends. The chain's CDR3 is CASSESERDFTDTQYF. CDR3 bases: TGTGCCAGCAGTGAATCGGAACGAGATTTCACAGATACGCAGTATTTT. Together with reference TRBV25-1 and TRBJ2-3, the CDR3 gives the full variable domain: EADIYQTPRYLVIGTGKKITLECSQTMGHDKMYWYQQDPGMELHLIHYSYGVNSTEKGDLSSESTVSRIRTEHFPLTLESARPSHTSQYLCASSESERDFTDTQYFGPGTRLTVL.

In this sample, this clonotype turned up a few times. This chain uses TRBV4-2 with TRBJ1-2, with TRBD1 matching over 7 bases. CDR1 and CDR2 (germline): LGHNA, YNFKEQ. The V segment lost 0 bases and the J segment 4 bases; nucleotides outside the gene matches: 5. This CDR3 comprises 15 residues. The CDR3 sequence is CASSQEDRETYGYTF. Here the CDR3 DNA reads TGTGCCAGCAGCCAAGAAGACAGGGAGACCTATGGCTACACCTTC.

The table lists this clonotype with a few counts. This rearrangement joins TRBV7-6 to TRBJ2-5, with D uncertain. V was shortened by 1 base and J by 7 bases, with 13 bases between the two germline ends. The CDR3 has 14 residues. Germline CDR1 reads SGHVS; CDR2 reads FNYEAQ. CDR3 DNA: TGTGCCAGCAGCTTAGTCTCCAGGTCCGGGACCCAGTACTTC. This translates into CASSLVSRSGTQYF. Full variable domain (remainder filled in from reference TRBV7-6 and TRBJ2-5): GAGVSQSPRYKVTKRGQDVALRCDPISGHVSLYWYRQALGQGPEFLTYFNYEAQQDKSGLPNDRFSAERPEGSISTLTIQRTEQRDSAMYRCASSLVSRSGTQYFGPGTRLLVL.

Only a few counts were recorded for this clonotype. The CDR3 spells CASSPSRLAVGGEQFF. CDR3 sequence (DNA): TGTGCCAGCAGCCCCTCCCGACTAGCCGTAGGGGGTGAGCAGTTCTTC. The chain joins TRBV7-9 to TRBJ2-1, with TRBD2 as a possible D gene (7 bases). V was shortened by 5 bases and J by 9 bases, with 23 bases between the two germline ends. This CDR3 contains 16 residues. The germline CDR1 and CDR2 sequences are SEHNR and FQNEAQ (reference sequence). Complete variable domain (other parts from reference TRBV7-9 and TRBJ2-1): DTGVSQNPRHKITKRGQNVTFRCDPISEHNRLYWYRQTLGQGPEFLTYFQNEAQLEKSRLLSDRFSAERPKGSFSTLEIQRTEQGDSAMYLCASSPSRLAVGGEQFFGPGTRLTVL.

The chain couples TRBV4-3 to TRBJ2-1; perhaps TRBD1 as D (5 bases). The CDR3 has 14 residues. The V gene's germline CDR1 is LGHNA and CDR2 YSLEER. V was pared by 0 bases and J by 9 bases, with 12 bases between. The DNA of the CDR3 is TGCGCCAGCAGCCAAGAGGACGTCCAGGGTGAGCAGTTCTTC. This codes for CASSQEDVQGEQFF.

The rearrangement links TRBV5-5 to TRBJ2-1; 7 nucleotides match TRBD2. The CDR3 is made up of 13 amino acids. Germline V gene data show CDR1 as SGHKS and CDR2 as YYEKEE (reference sequence). V lost 9 bases to trimming and J lost 9 bases; unmatched junction nucleotides: 12. In DNA form, the CDR3 reads TGTGCCAACCCCATGCGGGAGAGGGGTGAGCAGTTCTTC. This sequence encodes CANPMRERGEQFF. The full variable domain, its missing parts supplied by reference TRBV5-5 and TRBJ2-1, is DAGVTQSPTHLIKTRGQQVTLRCSPISGHKSVSWYQQVLGQGPQFIFQYYEKEERGRGNFPDRFSARQFPNYSSELNVNALLLGDSALYLCANPMRERGEQFFGPGTRLTVL.

The chain is built from TRBV7-9 and TRBJ2-3; 13 nucleotides line up with TRBD2. Trimming took 4 bases from V and 1 from J; bases not matched to a gene: 5. The CDR3 runs to 17 residues. Germline V CDR1 and CDR2: SEHNR, FQNEAQ (reference sequence). CDR3 sequence: CASSSDTSGGGTDTQYF. In DNA form, the CDR3 reads TGTGCCAGCAGCTCAGATACTAGCGGGGGGGGCACAGATACGCAGTATTTT. The whole variable domain, filled in from reference TRBV7-9 and TRBJ2-3, reads DTGVSQNPRHKITKRGQNVTFRCDPISEHNRLYWYRQTLGQGPEFLTYFQNEAQLEKSRLLSDRFSAERPKGSFSTLEIQRTEQGDSAMYLCASSSDTSGGGTDTQYFGPGTRLTVL.

This sequence joins TRBV7-9 and TRBJ2-3, with 7 nucleotides matching TRBD2. This CDR3 region has 17 residues. The trim removed 3 bases at V and 0 bases at J, leaving 9 bases unmatched. Germline V gives CDR1 SEHNR, CDR2 FQNEAQ (reference sequence). The CDR3 region is CASSLGSTSRSTDTQYF. CDR3 bases: TGTGCCAGCAGCTTGGGATCGACTAGCCGTAGCACAGATACGCAGTATTTT.

The V gene is TRBV29-1, the J gene TRBJ1-2, with D perhaps TRBD1 (6 bases). With 5 bases removed from V and 4 bases from J, the gap between germline ends came to 11 bases. The CDR3 totals 12 residues. Germline V gene sequence: CDR1 SQVTM, CDR2 ANQGSEA. DNA of the CDR3: TGCAGCGTTAACCGACAGGCCTATGGCTACACCTTC. Translation gives CSVNRQAYGYTF.

The CDR3 coding sequence is TGTGCCAGCAGGATGTCCGGGACCCGCTTTGGGGAGCAGTACTTC. This codes for CASRMSGTRFGEQYF. This chain joins TRBV6-1 and TRBJ2-7; either TRBD1 or TRBD2 may fit D (5 bases each). Germline CDR1 and CDR2: MNHNS and SASEGT. Trimming shortened V by 6 bases and J by 7 bases, and 22 bases separated the two germline ends. There are 15 residues in the CDR3.

This clonotype was counted many times. The genes are TRBV12-3 or TRBV12-4 and TRBJ2-1; 11 bases are a match to TRBD2. This CDR3 contains 16 residues. V lost 3 bases to trimming and J lost 3 bases; unmatched junction nucleotides: 4. The CDR3 nucleotides are TGTGCCAGCAGTTTCGTGACTAGCGGGAACTACAATGAGCAGTTCTTC. Translated: CASSFVTSGNYNEQFF.

The J gene is TRBJ2-1, the V gene TRBV12-3 or TRBV12-4; 7 bases match TRBD1. After removal of 6 bases from V and 9 bases from J, the junction contained 14 bases not matched to a gene. This CDR3 has 15 residues. The DNA of the CDR3 is TGTGCCAGCAGACCCGCGATACAGGGGAAGGTTGAGCAGTTCTTC. It yields the protein CASRPAIQGKVEQFF.

This clonotype was detected only a few times. This chain uses TRBV18 with TRBJ2-5; TRBD2 agrees at 7 bases. The CDR3 is 15 residues long. Looked up from germline, CDR1 is KGHSH and CDR2 is LQKENI. The V and J ends lost 0 bases and 1 base, in that order; junction bases with no gene match: 2. The CDR3 loop reads CASSPPSGRQETQYF. CDR3 sequence (DNA): TGTGCCAGCTCACCACCTAGCGGGCGCCAAGAGACCCAGTACTTC.